This T cell receptor (beta chain) originates from a study of T cell changes during pregnancy in multiple sclerosis. Per the germline V gene, CDR1 is LNHDA and CDR2 is SQIVND (reference sequence). V trimming: 9 bases; J trimming: 0 bases; junction bases outside the gene matches: 8. The CDR3 runs to 16 residues. TCRdb's table, derived via immunoSEQ multiplex PCR, lists solely in-frame clones and lacks some. Altogether around 62,000 clones are present, about 90% being singletons, with the ten largest covering more than 2%. This clonotype was obtained from a female donor in good health, enrolled as a control in a pregnancy study. The chain employs TRBV19 and TRBJ2-2, with 9 bases aligning to TRBD2. The input for sequencing was peripheral blood, taken in the second trimester of pregnancy. CDR3 DNA sequence: TGTGCCAGCAGCTTTAGCGGGGGCTCGAACACCGGGGAGCTGTTTTTT. Amino acids: CASSFSGGSNTGELFF.